These 8 T cell receptor beta chains were sequenced from one sample in a study of T cell repertoires in cytomegalovirus infection. TCRdb called the reads again in MiXCR, with one record for every CDR3 protein. This sample has under 800,000 distinct CDR3 sequences; 20% to 25% occur once, and the top ten carry 7.5% to 9%. Sequenced sample: CD8+ T cells from PBMCs. These receptors all stem from a human donor in good health (CMV status not recorded). Some clones in this sample may be carry-over from other donors' samples.

This clonotype was detected many times. The genes are TRBV20-1 and TRBJ2-3, with TRBD2 matching 8 bases. CDR3 length: 15 residues. Germline assignment: CDR1 DFQATT and CDR2 SNEGSKA (reference sequence). The V segment lost 5 bases and the J segment 0 bases; nucleotides outside the gene matches: 7. Written as DNA, the CDR3 is TGCAGTGCTCCTCGTGGCGGGGGGAGCACAGATACGCAGTATTTT. This sequence encodes CSAPRGGGSTDTQYF.

The rearrangement uses TRBV20-1 and TRBJ1-2; weak D call: TRBD1 (5 bases). The V and J ends lost 4 bases and 8 bases respectively, with 17 bases between them. There are 13 residues in the CDR3. CDR1 is DFQATT and CDR2 is SNEGSKA in the germline V gene (reference sequence). The CDR3 region is CSAKSRDGGGYTF. The DNA for the CDR3 is TGCAGTGCTAAAAGCCGGGACGGTGGAGGCTACACCTTC.

This clonotype was observed a few times. The chain uses TRBV7-6 and TRBJ1-6; TRBD1 agrees at 7 bases. The CDR3 spans 16 residues. The trim removed 2 bases at V and 9 bases at J, leaving 10 bases unmatched. Germline CDR1 and CDR2: SGHVS and FNYEAQ. CDR3 sequence: CASSLRGGGMSSPLHF. CDR3 nucleotides: TGTGCCAGCAGCTTAAGAGGAGGGGGCATGAGTTCACCCCTCCACTTT.

This clonotype was recorded at least ten times. The chain couples TRBV7-2 to TRBJ2-1; D gene ambiguous. CDR1 is SGHTA and CDR2 is FQGNSA in the germline V gene. The CDR3 is made up of 15 amino acids. Trimming stripped 4 bases from V and 4 bases from J, with 14 bases between. The CDR3 DNA reads TGTGCCAGCAGCTCAGTGGCGAATCCGTACAATGAGCAGTTCTTC. Protein: CASSSVANPYNEQFF. The entire variable domain, with the rest obtained from reference TRBV7-2 and TRBJ2-1, is as follows: GAGVSQSPSNKVTEKGKDVELRCDPISGHTALYWYRQSLGQGLEFLIYFQGNSAPDKSGLPSDRFSAERTGGSVSTLTIQRTQQEDSAVYLCASSSVANPYNEQFFGPGTRLTVL.

In this sample, this clonotype turned up a few times. The chain links TRBV7-6 to TRBJ2-1, with TRBD1 matching 7 bases. Germline trimming cut 5 bases from V and 7 bases from J; bases unmatched to any gene: 14. The length of the CDR3 is 16 residues. From germline, CDR1 is SGHVS and CDR2 FNYEAQ. The CDR3 coding sequence is TGTGCCAGCAGCCGACAGACAGGGCATCAGATGAATGAGCAGTTCTTC. It is translated as CASSRQTGHQMNEQFF. Combining the CDR3 with reference TRBV7-6 and TRBJ2-1 gives the whole variable domain GAGVSQSPRYKVTKRGQDVALRCDPISGHVSLYWYRQALGQGPEFLTYFNYEAQQDKSGLPNDRFSAERPEGSISTLTIQRTEQRDSAMYRCASSRQTGHQMNEQFFGPGTRLTVL.

This clonotype was picked up many times. V usage is TRBV12-3 or TRBV12-4 and J usage is TRBJ1-5; D perhaps matches TRBD1 (5 bases). The length of the CDR3 is 14 residues. Trimming shortened V by 6 bases and J by 4 bases, and 13 bases separated the two germline ends. The CDR3 region is CASRAMGPNQPQHF. DNA for the CDR3: TGTGCCAGCAGAGCGATGGGGCCGAATCAGCCCCAGCATTTT.

This clonotype was counted at least ten times. V is TRBV27 and J is TRBJ2-1; D is unclear. This CDR3 region has 15 residues. In germline, CDR1 is MNHEY, CDR2 SMNVEV (reference sequence). The V end was cut by 5 bases, the J end by 0 bases, with 11 bases between. The CDR3, as DNA: TGTGCCAGCAGTCTTCTAGGCACCTCCTACAATGAGCAGTTCTTC. It translates to CASSLLGTSYNEQFF.

This clonotype turned up a few times. This chain connects TRBV7-3 to TRBJ1-1, with D hard to call. Trimming removed 4 bases at V and 4 bases at J, with 13 bases between. Germline CDR1 reads SGHTA; CDR2 reads FQGTGA. The length of the CDR3 is 14 residues. CDR3 sequence: CASSSPEPGTEAFF. In nucleotides, the CDR3 is TGTGCCAGCAGCTCCCCGGAACCGGGCACTGAAGCTTTCTTT.